The clone carrying this T cell receptor beta chain was found many times. TCR beta CDR3 regions were amplified from RNA transcripts. Amplification began with first-round RT-PCR using HTBI primers, then second-round multiplex PCR was performed. Each CDR3 protein gets one entry after TCRdb re-called the multiplex PCR reads with MiXCR. The sample has approximately 160,000 distinct CDR3 sequences, about two fifths seen once. This record comes from a study of Graves' ophthalmopathy and Graves' hyperthyroidism. Turning to the study itself: Pretreatment peripheral blood was obtained at initial diagnosis.

The germline V gene encodes CDR1 SNHLY and CDR2 FYNNEI. Trimming took 0 bases from V and 4 from J, leaving 18 bases between them. The CDR3 runs 17 residues. Among the exclusions were patients with other autoimmune diseases, uncontrolled infections, pregnancy or lactation. Diagnoses were established from clinical symptoms, serum thyroxine, TRAb, thyroid ultrasound and orbital computed tomography. Fresh peripheral blood, roughly 9.8 ml, was the PBMC source. The V gene is TRBV2, the J gene TRBJ2-5; weak D call: TRBD2 (6 bases). The source of this sequence is a man under 40 with Graves' ophthalmopathy. Sequenced sample: peripheral blood. The CDR3 DNA sequence: TGTGCCAGCAGTGAAGCGATCGGGCTAGCGACCCGAGAGACCCAGTACTTC. It codes for CASSEAIGLATRETQYF.